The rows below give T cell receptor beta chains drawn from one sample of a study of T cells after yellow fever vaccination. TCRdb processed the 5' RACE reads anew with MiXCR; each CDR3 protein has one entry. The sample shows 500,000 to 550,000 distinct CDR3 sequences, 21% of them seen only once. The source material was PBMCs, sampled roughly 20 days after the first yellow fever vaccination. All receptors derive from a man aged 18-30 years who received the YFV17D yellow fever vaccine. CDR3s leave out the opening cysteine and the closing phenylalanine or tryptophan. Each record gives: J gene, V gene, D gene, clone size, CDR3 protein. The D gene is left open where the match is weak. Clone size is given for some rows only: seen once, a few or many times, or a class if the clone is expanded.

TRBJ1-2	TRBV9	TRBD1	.	ASSPTMGQGVGGYT
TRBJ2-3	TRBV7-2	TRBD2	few	ASSKALAGGLEDTQY
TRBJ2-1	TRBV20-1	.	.	SASGRVNEQF
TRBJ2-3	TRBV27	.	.	ASMVTSTDTQY
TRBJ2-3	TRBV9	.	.	ASSPAGAGTDTQY
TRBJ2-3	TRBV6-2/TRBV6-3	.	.	ASSYPPAGGVTDTQY
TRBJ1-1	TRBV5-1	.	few	ASSLSGSRTEAF
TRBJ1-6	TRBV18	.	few	ASSLVSAGNSPLH
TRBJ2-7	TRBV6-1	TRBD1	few	ASKTGQAYEQY
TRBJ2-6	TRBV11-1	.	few	ASSGFLEGSSSGANVLT
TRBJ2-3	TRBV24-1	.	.	ATSDRTRSTDTQY
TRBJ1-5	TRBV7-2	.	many	ASSLFDQPQH
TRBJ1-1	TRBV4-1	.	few	ASSQVRRTEAF
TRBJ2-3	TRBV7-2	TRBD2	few	ASSSERGHFTDTQY
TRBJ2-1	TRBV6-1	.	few	ASSQGGGNEQF
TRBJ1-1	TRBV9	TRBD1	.	ASSPRTGVDTEAF
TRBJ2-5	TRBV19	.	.	ATLSRLGTQY
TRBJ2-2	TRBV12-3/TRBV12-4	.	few	ASSDGPTGELF
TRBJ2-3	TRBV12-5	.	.	ASAAGLHTDTQY
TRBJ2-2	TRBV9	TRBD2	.	ASSVMGTSGGNTGELF
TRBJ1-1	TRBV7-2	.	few	ASSLAVVNTEAF
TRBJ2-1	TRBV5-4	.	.	ASSGPTPGDEQF
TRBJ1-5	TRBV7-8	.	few	ASSLAQGQAQH
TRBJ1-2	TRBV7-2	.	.	ASSLERADGYT
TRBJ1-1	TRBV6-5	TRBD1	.	ASSRTGEAF
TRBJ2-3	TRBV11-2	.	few	ASSLGLWGGTDTQY
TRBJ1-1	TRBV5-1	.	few	ASSLEQGWTDAF
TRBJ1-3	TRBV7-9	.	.	ASSITTASGNTIY
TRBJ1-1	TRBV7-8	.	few	ASSLGDTDTEAF
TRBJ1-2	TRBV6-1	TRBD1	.	ASSDRQGQGYT
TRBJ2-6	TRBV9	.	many	ASSADSGANVLT
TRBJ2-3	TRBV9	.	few	ASSVASFADTQY
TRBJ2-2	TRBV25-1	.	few	ASSRGSTGELF